This T cell receptor (beta chain) was recorded in a study of long-term antiretroviral therapy in people with HIV. Study results and caveats: Post-ART samples showed increased diversity that remained below transplant donor control levels. HIV repertoires showed narrower CDR3 length ranges than controls.

Sequencing used immunoSEQ v3.0 at survey level. In sequencing, roughly 35,000-50,000 T-cell genomes per sample were targeted. Some clones are missing from TCRdb's copy, which holds only in-frame ones; the method was immunoSEQ multiplex PCR. Of roughly 5,600 clones listed, more than 70% are singletons. The germline V and J ends were trimmed by 9 bases and 0 bases, with 12 bases remaining between them. Germline V gives CDR1 MNHEY, CDR2 SMNVEV (reference sequence). The CDR3 extends over 14 amino acids. As for this clone: What it recognizes is unknown.

The chain recombines TRBV27 with TRBJ1-5; a possible D gene is TRBD1 (6 bases). The source of this sequence is a middle-aged man with HIV. Sequencing was performed on unsorted PBMCs, taken 1.8 years before starting antiretroviral therapy. In nucleotides, the CDR3 is TGTGCCAGTAAGGACAGAAATAGCAATCAGCCCCAGCATTTT. Protein product: CASKDRNSNQPQHF.